This T cell receptor (beta chain) stems from a study of cytomegalovirus exposure and HLA in healthy donors. General study points: The authors listed about 170 TCR beta chains as cytomegalovirus-associated. Rare TCR sequences predominated, though certain public TCRs were found in many donors. In vitro experiments confirmed that a few CMV-associated chains were specific for CMV antigens.

Generated by immunoSEQ multiplex PCR, the TCRdb table keeps only in-frame clones and is missing some. The table has roughly 80,000 clones, approximately 93% seen once; the top ten hold 2.5% to 3.5%. The CDR3 consists of 14 residues. V lost 6 bases and J lost 3; bases outside the gene matches: 6. Germline V CDR1 and CDR2: SGHVS, FNYEAQ. The donors belonged to the approximately 110-subject validation cohort, separate from the roughly 670-subject first cohort. As for this clone: What it recognizes is unknown.

This sequence was found in a young woman in good health and CMV-seropositive. The chain recombines TRBV7-6 with TRBJ2-5, with 8 bases that match TRBD1. Sequenced: PBMCs. The CDR3 DNA follows: TGTGCCAGCAGTCAGGGGGCCGGGGAAGAGACCCAGTACTTC. Its translation: CASSQGAGEETQYF.